This paragraph covers one TCR beta chain sequence. This clonotype has at least ten counts. The antigen it binds to is not known. No much larger clone exists at a distance of one base, and base qualities are not known. The hyperthyroidism patients were 18 to 65 years old and newly diagnosed, with a disease duration of less than 2 months. Patients were excluded if they had other autoimmune diseases, uncontrolled infections, pregnancy or lactation. Diagnosis was based on clinical symptoms, serum thyroxine, TRAb, thyroid ultrasound and orbital computed tomography. Trizol reagent was used to extract the total RNA, and its quality was then checked on an Agilent 2100 Bioanalyzer. The data derive from a study of Graves' ophthalmopathy and Graves' hyperthyroidism (dated by TCRdb to between 2018 and 2020). As for the study more broadly: Stable hyperthyroidism was defined as no progression to ophthalmopathy within 18 months of follow-up. To explore V-J signatures distinguishing ophthalmopathy from hyperthyroidism, a discovery set of around 97 patients (around 42 ophthalmopathy, around 55 stable hyperthyroidism) was enrolled. The independent validation cohort included about 20 hyperthyroidism patients plus 17 patients who later progressed from hyperthyroidism to ophthalmopathy. T-cell repertoires of thyroid tissue and blood were compared in six or seven hyperthyroidism patients. To tell Graves' ophthalmopathy apart from Graves' hyperthyroidism, and to predict which patients would progress to ophthalmopathy, the study relied on TCR beta repertoire signatures. In total, 135 blood samples were TCR-sequenced: roughly 45 ophthalmopathy, some 80 hyperthyroidism and around 17 hyperthyroidism-to-ophthalmopathy patients. Following sample collection, hyperthyroidism patients were given methimazole at a starting dose of 30 mg daily, and ophthalmopathy patients were given high-dose intravenous methylprednisolone. Here is what the overall study found, with its caveats: In validation, the model predicted ophthalmopathy progression with 70.59% sensitivity and 72.22% specificity; fewer than 15 predicted patients were CT-confirmed with GO in a median of 6.5 months. No statistical method was used to set the sample size in advance, and the investigators knew which group each participant was assigned to. Most expanded thyroid clonotypes with a frequency above 0.001 also appeared in blood, which suggests that blood repertoires may reflect the immune response in the thyroid. The 13-signature model separated ophthalmopathy from stable hyperthyroidism with about 86% sensitivity and almost 84% specificity in cross-validation, and 80%/75% in the test set.

The CDR3 runs 13 amino acids, cysteine and phenylalanine included. The kept DNA is CDR3 alone, 39 bases in frame from the first base. CDR1 and CDR2 are read off the germline V gene as SGDLS and YYNGEE. The junction carries 8 bases between V and J, which are trimmed by 0 bases and 7 bases respectively. For repertoire sequencing, the TCR beta CDR3 regions were amplified from RNA transcripts. The first round of RT-PCR was done with HTBI primers and the Qiagen OneStep RT-PCR kit, and was followed by a second round of multiplex PCR, then size selection and purification. Libraries were sequenced paired-end with 100 bp reads on an Illumina HiSeq2000. The published analysis was carried out like this. SOAPnuke was used to process the reads, throwing out any read that had adapters, had uncalled bases, had a mean Phred below 15, or lacked an exact constant-primer or identifier match. COPE v1.2.5 was used to merge high-quality paired reads. Clonotypes were defined as unique nucleotide sequences and were aligned to IMGT TRB V, D and J references using MiTCR v1.1. Only V-J combinations with frequency above 0.0001 were analysed, covering around 99% of repertoires. For each V-J combination, a TCR clonal expansion and chaos score was defined as F50 clonal expansion divided by the chaos observed in the TCRdist matrix. Welch's t-statistics and random forest were used to reduce features to about a dozen V-J combinations, which were fed into a naive Bayes classifier. Thyroid-blood repertoire similarity was quantified with the Morisita-Horn index. TCRdb reanalyzed the raw reads on its own, using fastp at Q25 for trimming and MiXCR for clone calling, and kept in-frame beta chains. Every CDR3 protein is listed once, alongside the most common genes and DNA of its rows. The V and J calls and clone size are TCRdb's, not the authors'. The sample profile shows over a million distinct CDR3 sequences; less than 45% of them were found once. Clones ranked in the top ten supply around 10% of the sample.

Recombination linked TRBV9 to TRBJ1-5; too little of a D gene remains to name it. The TCR was taken from an adult man with Graves' hyperthyroidism. The sequenced sample was peripheral blood or thyroid tissue (not recorded which). The DNA is TGTGCCAGCAGCGTAGGAGTATCGCAGCCCCAGCATTTT. Its translation reads: CASSVGVSQPQHF.